This entry lists 23 T cell receptor beta chains sequenced from one sample in a study of regulatory T cells in long-lasting Graves disease. Described time point: newly diagnosed GD, antithyroid drugs for less than 3 months. Preparation of the TCR library used RNA extracted from PBMCs. TCR beta libraries were built with iRepertoire HTBI primers and Arm-PCR of CDR3 regions. TCRdb passed the multiplex PCR reads through MiXCR, listing each CDR3 protein once. The sample includes around 400,000 distinct CDR3 sequences, 12% of them seen just once. These data are also associated with another study on T cells in Graves' hyperthyroidism and ophthalmopathy.

The sequenced sample was peripheral blood mononuclear cells (PBMCs), obtained at new diagnosis, from a patient treated with antithyroid drugs. Every receptor here comes from a woman younger than 30 with Graves disease.

This CDR3 reads CASGHRTVGELFF. The CDR3 nucleotides read TGTGCCAGCGGTCACCGGACGGTCGGGGAGCTGTTTTTT. The V gene is TRBV12-3 or TRBV12-4, the J gene TRBJ2-2, with D hard to call. There are 13 residues in the CDR3. V shed 8 bases and J shed 7 bases, with 14 bases lying between them.

This clonotype was counted at least ten times. The rearrangement joins TRBV6-1 to TRBJ2-7, with D maybe TRBD2 (5 bases). Germline V gene lookup returns CDR1 MNHNS and CDR2 SASEGT. V was shortened by 6 bases and J by 1 base, with 16 bases between the two germline ends. The CDR3 covers 15 residues. DNA for the CDR3: TGTGCCAGCAGCTCAGGCGCAGGACTTTCCTACGAGCAGTACTTC. Translated: CASSSGAGLSYEQYF.

This chain joins TRBV7-9 and TRBJ1-2; D is unresolved. The germline V gene encodes CDR1 SEHNR and CDR2 FQNEAQ (reference sequence). The CDR3 is 14 residues long. Trimming left V 3 bases short and J 2 bases short, with 10 bases between. In nucleotides, the CDR3 is TGTGCCAGCAGCTTTCTTGTACAGAACTATGGCTACACCTTC. The encoded protein is CASSFLVQNYGYTF.

On this clonotype: The likely explanation is a read error, given a far larger clone one base away. The J gene is TRBJ1-1, the V gene TRBV6-2 or TRBV6-3, with 7 positions matching TRBD1. Germline CDR1 reads MNHEY; CDR2 reads SVGEGT. CDR3 length: 12 amino acids. The CDR3 DNA reads TGTGCCAGCGGAGAAGGGGGCACTGGAGCTTTCTTT. It specifies CASGEGGTGAFF.

The chain combines TRBV6-2 or TRBV6-3 with TRBJ2-1, with a possible D match to TRBD1 (6 bases). CDR3 length: 16 amino acids. The germline CDR1 and CDR2 sequences are MNHEY and SVGEGT. V was trimmed by 6 bases and J by 7 bases, leaving 22 bases between them. The CDR3 reads CASRRYLRPGQNEQFF. The CDR3 coding sequence is TGTGCCAGCAGACGTTACCTTCGACCGGGACAAAATGAGCAGTTCTTC.

This clonotype was counted at least ten times. V is TRBV28 and J is TRBJ2-3; no clear D gene. The length of the CDR3 is 10 residues. Trimming stripped 6 bases from V and 2 bases from J, with 0 bases between. Germline-derived CDR1 and CDR2 are MDHEN and SYDVKM. For the CDR3, the DNA is TGTGCCAGCAGCACAGATACGCAGTATTTT. Its translation is CASSTDTQYF.

The rearrangement uses TRBV20-1 and TRBJ2-5; D could derive from TRBD1 or TRBD2 (5 bases each). V shed 2 bases and J shed 3 bases, with 16 bases lying between them. CDR1 is DFQATT and CDR2 is SNEGSKA in the germline V gene (reference sequence). The CDR3 loop spans 15 amino acids. The CDR3 coding sequence is TGCAGTGCTAGAATACCGGGGACGCCGAAAGAGACCCAGTACTTC. Encoded protein: CSARIPGTPKETQYF.

As for this clonotype: A far larger clone is one nucleotide away, so this likely arose from a read error. The V and J genes are TRBV6-6 and TRBJ2-7; 8 bases match TRBD2. From germline, CDR1 is MNHNY and CDR2 SVGAGI (reference sequence). With 0 bases clipped from V and 5 bases from J, the junction kept 6 bases outside the gene matches. The CDR3 length is 15 residues. In DNA, the CDR3 is TGTGCCAGCAGTTACTCGACCTCGGGAGGGGACGAGCAGTACTTC. It yields the protein CASSYSTSGGDEQYF.

V and J are TRBV5-1 and TRBJ1-1; D gene unclear. The CDR3 consists of 13 residues. From germline, CDR1 is SGHRS and CDR2 YFSETQ. Trimming left V 4 bases short and J 4 bases short, with 11 bases between. Written as DNA, the CDR3 is TGCGCCAGCAGCCATACTCAAGGCACTGAAGCTTTCTTT. This translates into CASSHTQGTEAFF.

This clonotype has ten or more counts. The rearrangement joins TRBV27 to TRBJ1-2; 9 bases align to TRBD1. Germline V lookup: CDR1 MNHEY, CDR2 SMNVEV (reference sequence). V dropped 8 bases and J dropped 6; count of bases not matched to a gene: 16. The CDR3 consists of 16 residues. The CDR3 spells CASYRTGTGRAHGYTF. The CDR3, as DNA: TGTGCCAGCTACCGAACCGGGACAGGGAGAGCTCATGGCTACACCTTC.

This clonotype was detected many times. This rearrangement joins TRBV6-1 to TRBJ2-7; a weak D match, TRBD2 (7 bases). With 6 bases removed from V and 7 bases from J, the gap between germline ends came to 22 bases. The CDR3 runs 15 residues. Germline CDR1 MNHNS, CDR2 SASEGT. This chain's CDR3 is CASRPTEGGAGEQYV. CDR3 nucleotide sequence: TGTGCCAGCAGACCTACAGAGGGGGGGGCGGGAGAGCAGTACGTC.

This clonotype was seen a few times. CDR3 region: CASTAGEPTLSTDTQYF. CDR3 bases: TGTGCCAGCACGGCAGGGGAACCCACTCTTAGCACAGATACGCAGTATTTT. The gene calls are TRBV6-4 and TRBJ2-3, with D perhaps matching TRBD1 (6 bases). V lost 7 bases and J 0 bases, leaving 20 bases between the germline ends. Germline V gives CDR1 MRHNA, CDR2 SNTAGT. CDR3 length: 17 amino acids.

For this clonotype: Being one base from a much bigger clone, this may be a read error. This chain uses TRBV30 with TRBJ1-1; tentative D call: TRBD1 (6 bases). Germline CDR1 GTSNPN, CDR2 SVGIG (reference sequence). The length of the CDR3 is 13 residues. CDR3: CAWTQGSSTEAVF. CDR3 DNA: TGTGCCTGGACCCAGGGGAGTTCCACTGAAGCTGTCTTT.

J is TRBJ2-3 and V is TRBV24-1, with D unclear. Trimming left V 6 bases short and J 3 bases short, with 36 bases between. CDR1 and CDR2 from the germline V gene are KGHDR and SFDVKD. There are 22 residues in the CDR3. Here the CDR3 reads CATSSFYPPAPGSLRDTDTQYF. The CDR3 nucleotides are TGTGCCACCAGTTCGTTTTATCCGCCGGCACCCGGGTCGCTGAGAGATACAGATACGCAGTATTTT.

In this sample, this clonotype turned up many times. The chain has TRBV7-9 and TRBJ2-1, with TRBD1 matching over 7 bases. The germline V gene has CDR1 SEHNR and CDR2 FQNEAQ (reference sequence). V trimming: 5 bases; J trimming: 8 bases; junction bases outside the gene matches: 15. The CDR3 consists of 16 residues. The CDR3: CASSVLLAKGAYEQFF. Written as DNA, the CDR3 is TGTGCCAGCAGCGTTCTGCTAGCTAAGGGGGCCTATGAGCAGTTCTTC.

The CDR3 DNA reads TGCGCCAGCAGCCAAGAATTTCCCAAACTAGCTCTCGGCTACAATGAGCAGTTCTTC. As protein: CASSQEFPKLALGYNEQFF. The chain is built from TRBV4-3 and TRBJ2-1; D may be TRBD2 (6 bases). V lost 0 bases to trimming and J lost 3 bases, with 21 bases between them. Germline CDR1 reads LGHNA; CDR2 reads YSLEER. This CDR3 contains 19 residues.

This clonotype has at least ten counts. The CDR3 here is CASSLGRERGYTF. CDR3 bases: TGTGCCAGCAGCTTGGGCAGGGAACGTGGCTACACCTTC. The V and J genes are TRBV7-9 and TRBJ1-2; D might be TRBD1 (5 bases). The V gene lost 3 bases and the J gene lost 7 bases, with 12 bases spanning the gap. Germline V gives CDR1 SEHNR, CDR2 FQNEAQ (reference sequence). CDR3 length: 13 residues.

This clonotype was detected many times. This chain uses TRBV3-1 with TRBJ2-7; the match to TRBD2 covers 8 bases. CDR1 and CDR2 from the germline V gene are LGHDT and YNNKEL (reference sequence). V shed 4 bases, J shed 3 bases, and the junction held 5 bases outside the gene matches. This CDR3 region has 14 residues. DNA of the CDR3: TGTGCCAGCAGCCGGCTTAGCGGGGACTACGAGCAGTACTTC. It is translated as CASSRLSGDYEQYF.

The chain couples TRBV19 to TRBJ1-2; a possible D gene is TRBD1 (5 bases). CDR1 LNHDA and CDR2 SQIVND come from the germline V gene (reference sequence). CDR3 length: 16 residues. The germline V and J ends were trimmed by 3 bases and 6 bases, with 20 bases remaining between them. The CDR3 region is CASSIGWQMGPDGYTF. CDR3 DNA: TGTGCCAGTAGTATTGGTTGGCAGATGGGGCCGGATGGCTACACCTTC.

This clonotype came up many times. The V gene is TRBV7-2, the J gene TRBJ2-2; the D gene is possibly TRBD2 (6 bases). Trimming shortened V by 3 bases and J by 6 bases, and 17 bases separated the two germline ends. The CDR3 sequence is 16 residues long. CDR1 and CDR2 from the germline V gene are SGHTA and FQGNSA. DNA for the CDR3: TGTGCCAGCAGCTTTGCGGACGATCCGGGGGCCGGGGAGCTGTTTTTT. Translation: CASSFADDPGAGELFF.

This clonotype has just a few counts. The J gene is TRBJ2-1, the V gene TRBV15; D may match TRBD1 or TRBD2 (5 bases each). The CDR3 spans 11 residues. V was clipped by 5 bases and J by 7 bases, with 6 bases between them. Germline-derived CDR1 and CDR2 are LNHNV and YYDKDF (reference sequence). The CDR3 coding sequence is TGTGCCACCAGCGAGGGGAATGAGCAGTTCTTC. Its translation is CATSEGNEQFF.

This clonotype was counted many times. This chain links TRBV7-2 with TRBJ1-2; no firm D call. The CDR3 length is 13 residues. The V gene lost 3 bases and the J gene lost 0 bases, with 5 bases spanning the gap. Germline assignment: CDR1 SGHTA and CDR2 FQGNSA. Here the CDR3 reads CASSLQSNYGYTF. CDR3 in DNA: TGTGCCAGCAGCTTGCAGTCTAACTATGGCTACACCTTC.

This clonotype has at least ten counts. The V and J genes are TRBV10-3 and TRBJ1-1; no reliable D call. Trimming shortened V by 0 bases and J by 6 bases, and 14 bases separated the two germline ends. Germline assignment: CDR1 ENHRY and CDR2 SYGVKD. The CDR3 consists of 15 residues. The CDR3 reads CAISESQVSRAEAFF. In DNA form, the CDR3 reads TGTGCCATCAGTGAGTCTCAGGTCTCGCGCGCTGAAGCTTTCTTT.